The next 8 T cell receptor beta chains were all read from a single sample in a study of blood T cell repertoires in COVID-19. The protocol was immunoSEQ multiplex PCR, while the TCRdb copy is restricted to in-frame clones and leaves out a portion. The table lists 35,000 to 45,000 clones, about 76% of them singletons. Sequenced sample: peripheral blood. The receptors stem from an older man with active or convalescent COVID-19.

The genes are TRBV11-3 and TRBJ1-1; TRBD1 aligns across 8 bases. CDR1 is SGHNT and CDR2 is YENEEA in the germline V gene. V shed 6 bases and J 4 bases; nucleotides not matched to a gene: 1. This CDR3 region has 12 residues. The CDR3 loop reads CASSTGGTEAFF. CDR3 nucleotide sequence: TGTGCCAGCAGTACAGGGGGCACTGAAGCTTTCTTT.

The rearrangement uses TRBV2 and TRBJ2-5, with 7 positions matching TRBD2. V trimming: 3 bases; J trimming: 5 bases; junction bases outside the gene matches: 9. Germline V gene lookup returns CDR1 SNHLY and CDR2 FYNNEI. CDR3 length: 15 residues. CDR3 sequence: CASSDATSVAETQYF. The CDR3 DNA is TGTGCCAGCAGTGACGCCACTAGCGTTGCGGAGACCCAGTACTTC.

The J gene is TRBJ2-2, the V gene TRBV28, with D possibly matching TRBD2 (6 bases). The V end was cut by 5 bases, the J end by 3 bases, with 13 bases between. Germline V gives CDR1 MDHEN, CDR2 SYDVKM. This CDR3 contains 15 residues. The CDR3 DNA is TGTGCCAGCAGTCGTGCGGGAAGTCACACCGGGGAGCTGTTTTTT. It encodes CASSRAGSHTGELFF.

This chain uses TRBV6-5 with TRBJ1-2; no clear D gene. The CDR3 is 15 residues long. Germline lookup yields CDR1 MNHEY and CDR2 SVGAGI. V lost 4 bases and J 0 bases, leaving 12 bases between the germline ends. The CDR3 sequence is CASSSDMAPNYGYTF. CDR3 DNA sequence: TGTGCCAGCAGTTCAGATATGGCCCCTAACTATGGCTACACCTTC.

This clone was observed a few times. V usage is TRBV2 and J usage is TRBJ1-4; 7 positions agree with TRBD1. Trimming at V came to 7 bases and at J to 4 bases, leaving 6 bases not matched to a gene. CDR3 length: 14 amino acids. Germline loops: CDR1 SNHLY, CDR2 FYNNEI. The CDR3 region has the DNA TGTGCCAGCATACTGGGACAGCTTAATGAAAAACTGTTTTTT. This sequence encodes CASILGQLNEKLFF.

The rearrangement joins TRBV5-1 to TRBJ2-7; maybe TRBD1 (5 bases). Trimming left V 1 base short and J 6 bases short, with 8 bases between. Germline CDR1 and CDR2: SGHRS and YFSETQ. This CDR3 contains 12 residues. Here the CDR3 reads CASSLSQGEQYF. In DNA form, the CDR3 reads TGCGCCAGCAGCTTGTCGCAGGGCGAGCAGTACTTC.

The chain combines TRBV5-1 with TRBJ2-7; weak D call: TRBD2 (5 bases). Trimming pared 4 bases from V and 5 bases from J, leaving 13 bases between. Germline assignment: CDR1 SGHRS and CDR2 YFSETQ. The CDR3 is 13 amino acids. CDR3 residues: CASSRLREHEQYF. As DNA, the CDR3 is TGCGCCAGCAGCCGGTTACGGGAACACGAGCAGTACTTC.

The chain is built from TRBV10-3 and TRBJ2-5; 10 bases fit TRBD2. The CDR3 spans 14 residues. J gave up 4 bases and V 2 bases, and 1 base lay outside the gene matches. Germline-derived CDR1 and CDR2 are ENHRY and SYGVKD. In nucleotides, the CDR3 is TGTGCCATCAGTGAGAGCGGGGGGGCAGAGACCCAGTACTTC. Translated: CAISESGGAETQYF.